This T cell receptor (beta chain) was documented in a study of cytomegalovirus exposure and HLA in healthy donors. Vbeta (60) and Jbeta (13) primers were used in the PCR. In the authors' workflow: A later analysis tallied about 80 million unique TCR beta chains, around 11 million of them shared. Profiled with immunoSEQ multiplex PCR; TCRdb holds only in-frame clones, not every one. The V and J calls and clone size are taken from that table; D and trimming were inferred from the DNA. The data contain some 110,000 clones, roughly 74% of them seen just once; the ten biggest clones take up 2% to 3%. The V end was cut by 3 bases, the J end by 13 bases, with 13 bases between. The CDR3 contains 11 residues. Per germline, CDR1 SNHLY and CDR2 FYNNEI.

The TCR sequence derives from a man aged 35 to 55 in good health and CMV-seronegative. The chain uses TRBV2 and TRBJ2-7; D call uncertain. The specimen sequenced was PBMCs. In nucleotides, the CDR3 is TGTGCCAGCAGTGACAGGTACTTTAGTTACTTC. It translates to CASSDRYFSYF.